Listed below are T cell receptor beta chains from one sample, sequenced in a study of blood T cell repertoires in COVID-19. This table comes from immunoSEQ multiplex PCR, and its TCRdb copy is limited to in-frame clones, with some not included. The table records more than 350,000 clones, 80% to 90% of them present only once. Sequencing used peripheral blood. These receptors came from a woman in her thirties with COVID-19, enrolled during active disease. Each CDR3 is given with its conserved first and last residue. Each record gives: clone size, J gene, D gene, V gene, CDR3 DNA, CDR3 protein. D genes are given only for firm matches. Some rows mark clone size as missing; the rest say once, few, many or name a class of expanded clone.

clone size: NA
J gene: TRBJ1-2
D gene: NA
V gene: TRBV3-1/TRBV3-2
CDR3 DNA: TGTGCCAGCAGCCAGCCGAGGTCCGGCTACACCTTC
CDR3 protein: CASSQPRSGYTF

clone size: NA
J gene: TRBJ2-5
D gene: TRBD1
V gene: TRBV2
CDR3 DNA: TGTGCCAGCAGTGCCAGGGGGCGGGAGACCCAGTACTTC
CDR3 protein: CASSARGRETQYF

clone size: NA
J gene: TRBJ1-2
D gene: NA
V gene: TRBV28
CDR3 DNA: TGTGCCAGCCGGCGGGGGAGGGTCGGCTATGGCTACACCTTC
CDR3 protein: CASRRGRVGYGYTF

clone size: NA
J gene: TRBJ2-3
D gene: TRBD1
V gene: TRBV29-1
CDR3 DNA: TGCAGCGTAGGGACAGGTGCAGATACGCAGTATTTT
CDR3 protein: CSVGTGADTQYF

clone size: NA
J gene: TRBJ1-1
D gene: TRBD1
V gene: TRBV24-1
CDR3 DNA: TGTGCCACCAGCAGGGGGCCATTGAACACTGAAGCTTTCTTT
CDR3 protein: CATSRGPLNTEAFF

clone size: few
J gene: TRBJ2-3
D gene: NA
V gene: TRBV30
CDR3 DNA: TGTGCCTGGAGTCCCCAAGATACGCAGTATTTT
CDR3 protein: CAWSPQDTQYF

clone size: NA
J gene: TRBJ2-7
D gene: TRBD1
V gene: TRBV6-5
CDR3 DNA: TGTGCCAGCGGATACAGGGGCCTCTACGAGCAGTACTTC
CDR3 protein: CASGYRGLYEQYF

clone size: NA
J gene: TRBJ2-1
D gene: TRBD1
V gene: TRBV20-1
CDR3 DNA: TGCAGTGGACAGGGCCGACCTGAGCAGTTCTTC
CDR3 protein: CSGQGRPEQFF

clone size: NA
J gene: TRBJ2-1
D gene: NA
V gene: TRBV11-1
CDR3 DNA: TGTGCCAGCAGCTCGGGAAGGAGAGGTGAGCAGTTCTTC
CDR3 protein: CASSSGRRGEQFF

clone size: NA
J gene: TRBJ2-6
D gene: NA
V gene: TRBV19
CDR3 DNA: TGTGCCAGTAGTATCGACAATGGCTCTGGGGCCAACGTCCTGACTTTC
CDR3 protein: CASSIDNGSGANVLTF

clone size: once
J gene: TRBJ2-1
D gene: NA
V gene: TRBV5-1
CDR3 DNA: TGCGCCAGCAGCCCCAGCGGCTACTATAACAATGAGCAGTTCTTC
CDR3 protein: CASSPSGYYNNEQFF

clone size: NA
J gene: TRBJ2-7
D gene: TRBD1
V gene: TRBV11-3
CDR3 DNA: TGTGCCAGCAGCCCCCGACGGGACAGATACTACGAGCAGTACTTC
CDR3 protein: CASSPRRDRYYEQYF

clone size: NA
J gene: TRBJ2-7
D gene: NA
V gene: TRBV7-8
CDR3 DNA: TGTGCCAGCAGCTTAAGAGGTAACGAGCAGTACTTC
CDR3 protein: CASSLRGNEQYF

clone size: NA
J gene: TRBJ2-1
D gene: TRBD2
V gene: TRBV6-5
CDR3 DNA: TGTGCCAGCAGTATGAGCGGGAGAGAATACAATGAGCAGTTCTTC
CDR3 protein: CASSMSGREYNEQFF

clone size: NA
J gene: TRBJ1-5
D gene: NA
V gene: TRBV5-1
CDR3 DNA: TGCGCCAGCAGCTTCATAGGGGGGGATGGCAATCAGCCCCAGCATTTT
CDR3 protein: CASSFIGGDGNQPQHF

clone size: NA
J gene: TRBJ1-2
D gene: TRBD1
V gene: TRBV5-6
CDR3 DNA: TGTGCCAGCAGCTCACCCGGGACAGGGGTCTATGGCTACACCTTC
CDR3 protein: CASSSPGTGVYGYTF

clone size: NA
J gene: TRBJ2-3
D gene: TRBD2
V gene: TRBV5-4
CDR3 DNA: TGTGCCAGCAGCGGGGTGGCGGGAGGCTCTAGCACAGATACGCAGTATTTT
CDR3 protein: CASSGVAGGSSTDTQYF

clone size: NA
J gene: TRBJ1-4
D gene: NA
V gene: TRBV27
CDR3 DNA: TGTGCCAGCAGTTTATCTGTACAGGGTAGCGAAAAACTGTTTTTT
CDR3 protein: CASSLSVQGSEKLFF

clone size: NA
J gene: TRBJ2-2
D gene: TRBD2
V gene: TRBV3-1/TRBV3-2
CDR3 DNA: TGTGCCAGCAGCCGGGGGCTAGCGGGAGATTGGACCGGGGAGCTGTTTTTT
CDR3 protein: CASSRGLAGDWTGELFF

clone size: NA
J gene: TRBJ2-1
D gene: NA
V gene: TRBV4-1
CDR3 DNA: TGCGCCAGCAGCCAAGATGAGGGAGGCCCCTACAATGAGCAGTTCTTC
CDR3 protein: CASSQDEGGPYNEQFF

clone size: NA
J gene: TRBJ2-7
D gene: TRBD2
V gene: TRBV9
CDR3 DNA: TGTGCCAGTTCCGGGGCGGGGGCCTACGAGCAGTACTTC
CDR3 protein: CASSGAGAYEQYF

clone size: NA
J gene: TRBJ1-4
D gene: TRBD1
V gene: TRBV5-5
CDR3 DNA: TGTGCCAGCAGCTTGGTGGCGACAGGGAGGGAAAAACTGTTTTTT
CDR3 protein: CASSLVATGREKLFF

clone size: few
J gene: TRBJ1-5
D gene: TRBD1
V gene: TRBV6-1
CDR3 DNA: TGTGCCAGCAGTGATGGGACAGGGAACCAGCCCCAGCATTTT
CDR3 protein: CASSDGTGNQPQHF